This TCR beta chain was obtained from a study of CD8 T cells in Susac syndrome. This clonotype was seen once. The CDR3 sequence is 14 residues long. In germline, CDR1 is ENHRY, CDR2 SYGVKD. With 8 bases clipped from V and 3 bases from J, the junction kept 8 bases outside the gene matches. RNA, at roughly 0.5 to 1 ug, was reverse transcribed with random hexamers. TCRdb recomputed calls from the immunoSEQ multiplex PCR reads with MiXCR, one row per CDR3 protein. The table lists about 200,000 distinct CDR3 sequences, 85% to 95% of them singletons, with about 0.094% in the top ten. The TCR was taken from a human donor in good health. This sequence joins TRBV10-3 and TRBJ2-3, with TRBD2 matching 7 bases. Specimen: CD4+ T cells from PBMCs. CDR3 protein: CAIGVGGFTDTQYF. Written as DNA, the CDR3 is TGTGCCATCGGGGTCGGGGGGTTTACAGATACGCAGTATTTT.